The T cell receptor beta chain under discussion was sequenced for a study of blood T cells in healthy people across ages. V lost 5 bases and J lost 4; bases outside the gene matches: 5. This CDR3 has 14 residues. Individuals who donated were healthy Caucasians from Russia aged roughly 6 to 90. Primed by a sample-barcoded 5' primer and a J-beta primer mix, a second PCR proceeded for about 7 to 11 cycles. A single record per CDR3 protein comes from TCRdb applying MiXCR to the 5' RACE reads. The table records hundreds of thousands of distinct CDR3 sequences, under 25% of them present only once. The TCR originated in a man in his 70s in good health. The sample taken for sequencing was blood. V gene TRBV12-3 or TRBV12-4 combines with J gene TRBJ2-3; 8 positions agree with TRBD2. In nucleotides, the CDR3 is TGTGCCAGCAGTATAAGCGGGAGTGCAGATACGCAGTATTTT. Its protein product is CASSISGSADTQYF.